The 19 T cell receptor beta chains below were found in one sample sequenced in a study of cytomegalovirus exposure and HLA in healthy donors. PCR involved 60 Vbeta and 13 Jbeta primers. This table comes from immunoSEQ multiplex PCR, and its TCRdb copy is limited to in-frame clones, with some not included. The data show around 150,000 clones, with about four fifths seen just once and around 11% held by the top ten. Sequencing was performed on PBMCs. These receptors were obtained from a man between 45 and 60 years old in good health and CMV-seropositive.

The V gene is TRBV19, the J gene TRBJ2-2, with no clear D. This CDR3 spans 11 amino acids. The ends were cut back, 3 bases at V and 8 bases at J, with 4 bases in the middle. Germline lookup yields CDR1 LNHDA and CDR2 SQIVND (reference sequence). Here the CDR3 DNA reads TGTGCCAGTAGTATCATGGGGGAGCTGTTTTTT. The encoded protein is CASSIMGELFF.

This clone came up a few times. The V gene is TRBV14, the J gene TRBJ2-1; a weak D match, TRBD1 (5 bases). Germline CDR1 is SGHDN and CDR2 is FVKESK. CDR3 length equals 15 residues. V gave up 0 bases and J gave up 4 bases, with 10 bases separating them. The DNA for the CDR3 is TGTGCCAGCAGCCAAGAAGCTGACAGATACAATGAGCAGTTCTTC. Its protein is CASSQEADRYNEQFF.

V and J are TRBV28 and TRBJ1-5; D possibly corresponds to TRBD1 (6 bases). CDR3 length: 13 amino acids. Germline V lookup: CDR1 MDHEN, CDR2 SYDVKM. Trimming took 6 bases from V and 11 from J, leaving 17 bases between them. Written as DNA, the CDR3 is TGTGCCAGCAGATGGGACACAGCCGGGACCCAGCATTTT. Translation gives CASRWDTAGTQHF.

The chain is built from TRBV5-6 and TRBJ2-2; 9 bases are a match to TRBD1. J gave up 3 bases and V 3 bases, and 0 bases lay outside the gene matches. The germline CDR1 and CDR2 sequences are SGHDT and YYEEEE. The CDR3 sequence is 14 residues long. The CDR3 protein is CASSWTGDTGELFF. The CDR3 DNA is TGTGCCAGCAGCTGGACAGGGGACACCGGGGAGCTGTTTTTT.

The chain uses TRBV29-1 and TRBJ1-5, with D possibly matching TRBD1 (5 bases). This CDR3 spans 12 amino acids. CDR1 is SQVTM, CDR2 ANQGSEA, per germline. The V end was cut by 4 bases, the J end by 4 bases, with 8 bases between. CDR3 nucleotide sequence: TGCAGCGTTGGGGGGGGAAATCAGCCCCAGCATTTT. This sequence encodes CSVGGGNQPQHF.

CDR3 nucleotides: TGCAGCGTTGGCCCCAACAGCTACGAGCAGTACTTC. Its protein is CSVGPNSYEQYF. The rearrangement joins TRBV29-1 to TRBJ2-7; D unclear. The V end was cut by 4 bases, the J end by 3 bases, with 10 bases between. CDR3 size: 12 residues. Germline V CDR1 and CDR2: SQVTM, ANQGSEA.

This clone was seen just once. This chain's CDR3 is CATSRDRSFEQFF. The CDR3, as DNA: TGTGCCACCAGCAGAGATAGGAGCTTTGAGCAGTTCTTC. The rearrangement links TRBV15 to TRBJ2-1, with D hard to call. V was cut by 0 bases and J by 9 bases, with 9 bases left in between. The CDR3 length is 13 residues. Germline V gene data show CDR1 as LNHNV and CDR2 as YYDKDF (reference sequence).

V usage is TRBV5-3 and J usage is TRBJ1-1; perhaps TRBD1 as D (6 bases). TRBV5-3 falls under the ORF class, with uncertain function. V lost 4 bases, J lost 2 bases, and 21 bases lay in between. This CDR3 comprises 17 residues. The DNA of the CDR3 is TGTGCCAGAAGCCGAGAGGGGGGGCGCAACCTCAACACTGAAGCTTTCTTT. The encoded protein is CARSREGGRNLNTEAFF.

The genes are TRBV11-2 and TRBJ2-3; 10 bases are a match to TRBD2. Unmatched junction bases numbered 4, after V lost 3 bases and J lost 4 bases. The CDR3 consists of 15 residues. The germline V gene encodes CDR1 SGHAT and CDR2 FQNNGV. The CDR3 loop reads CASSLMLAGADTQYF. In DNA form, the CDR3 reads TGTGCCAGCAGCTTGATGCTAGCGGGGGCAGATACGCAGTATTTT.

The gene calls are TRBV13 and TRBJ2-2; D unclear. Trimming shortened V by 1 base and J by 7 bases, and 22 bases separated the two germline ends. The CDR3 covers 18 residues. Germline V gene sequence: CDR1 PRHDT, CDR2 FYEKMQ (reference sequence). CDR3 sequence reads: CASSLAYVSGPRVGELFF. In DNA form, the CDR3 reads TGTGCCAGCAGCTTAGCTTATGTGTCAGGCCCGAGAGTCGGGGAGCTGTTTTTT.

The V gene is TRBV6-1, the J gene TRBJ1-1, with 10 bases matching TRBD1. Germline V gene lookup returns CDR1 MNHNS and CDR2 SASEGT. J lost 11 bases, V lost 4 bases, and 13 bases had no gene match. The CDR3 runs to 15 residues. CDR3 bases: TGTGCCAGCAGTGGCCCTGAAGACGGGACAGGGGCGGCTTTCTTT. It translates to CASSGPEDGTGAAFF.

The genes are TRBV7-2 and TRBJ1-1; D unresolved. V lost 4 bases and J lost 4, with 10 bases in between. Germline V gene data show CDR1 as SGHTA and CDR2 as FQGNSA. The CDR3 loop spans 13 amino acids. CDR3 protein: CASSSVAVTEAFF. Written as DNA, the CDR3 is TGTGCCAGCAGCTCAGTGGCGGTCACTGAAGCTTTCTTT.

This chain links TRBV5-4 with TRBJ1-1; 9 bases map to TRBD1. Trimming cost V 0 bases and J 4 bases; bases outside gene matches: 4. The germline gives CDR1 SGHNT, CDR2 YYREEE (reference sequence). This CDR3 contains 15 residues. The CDR3 DNA reads TGTGCCAGCAGCTTGGACAGGGGGCGCGGCACTGAAGCTTTCTTT. Protein sequence: CASSLDRGRGTEAFF.

This clone was observed a handful of times. This chain uses TRBV9 with TRBJ2-1, with 8 bases lining up with TRBD2. In germline, CDR1 is SGDLS, CDR2 YYNGEE. The CDR3 sequence is 16 residues long. Unmatched junction bases numbered 6, after V lost 4 bases and J lost 0 bases. The DNA for the CDR3 is TGTGCCAGCAGCCTCTCCGGGGGGGCCTCCTACAATGAGCAGTTCTTC. Translation gives CASSLSGGASYNEQFF.

The J gene is TRBJ2-5, the V gene TRBV29-1; 10 nucleotides agree with TRBD2. The assigned J gene may be wrong: the sequence end matches TRBJ2-7 better. This CDR3 is 15 amino acids long. The germline gives CDR1 SQVTM, CDR2 ANQGSEA. The CDR3 nucleotides are TGCAGCGTTGAGCAGCGGGAGGGCCATCCGTACGAGCAGTACTTC. The encoded protein is CSVEQREGHPYEQYF.

The chain carries TRBV4-3 and TRBJ2-7; 7 nucleotides line up with TRBD2. V lost 2 bases and J lost 4; bases outside the gene matches: 11. Germline-derived CDR1 and CDR2 are LGHNA and YSLEER. The CDR3 loop spans 16 amino acids. DNA for the CDR3: TGCGCCAGCAGCCAAAAAGTCCCACCGGGGGGTTACGAGCAGTACTTC. This gives the protein CASSQKVPPGGYEQYF.

V and J are TRBV4-1 and TRBJ2-5; TRBD2 matches at 8 bases. The V gene's germline CDR1 is MGHRA and CDR2 YSYEKL. With V trimmed by 5 bases and J by 5 bases, 13 bases remained unmatched. The CDR3 spans 16 residues. The CDR3 here is CASSEQFGRASETQYF. In nucleotides, the CDR3 is TGCGCCAGCAGCGAACAATTCGGGAGGGCCAGCGAGACCCAGTACTTC.

The rearrangement links TRBV27 to TRBJ2-7, with a possible D match to TRBD1 (6 bases). V shed 0 bases and J shed 2 bases, with 11 bases lying between them. The CDR3 extends over 15 amino acids. The germline V gene encodes CDR1 MNHEY and CDR2 SMNVEV (reference sequence). The CDR3 loop is CASSLSLGQTYEQYF. The CDR3 bases are TGTGCCAGCAGTTTATCGCTCGGACAGACCTACGAGCAGTACTTC.

The V call is TRBV6-1, the J call TRBJ1-2; possible D gene TRBD1, 5 bases. This CDR3 is built from 15 residues. Germline lookup yields CDR1 MNHNS and CDR2 SASEGT. Trimming stripped 6 bases from V and 8 bases from J, with 22 bases between. CDR3 protein: CASSLDGTHYAGYTF. The CDR3 nucleotides are TGTGCCAGCAGCCTGGACGGGACTCACTATGCGGGCTACACCTTC.